This T cell receptor beta chain is from a study of blood T cell repertoires in COVID-19. At the level of the study: Sources were T cells, B-cell-depleted T cells, or PBMCs; the material itself was cDNA or gDNA.

As processed by the authors: Using reference gene primer amplification, nucleated cell counts were estimated. Sequenced by immunoSEQ multiplex PCR; TCRdb stores in-frame clones only, minus some. V and J calls and clone size are as listed in that table; D and trimming were resolved from the DNA. The table includes approximately 300,000 clones, 85% to 95% detected once. Cohorts were based on clinical histories the participants reported. CDR1 is SEHNR, CDR2 FQNEAQ, per germline (reference sequence). The V gene end was trimmed by 1 base and the J gene end by 5 bases; junction bases not matched to a gene: 7. The CDR3 is 16 amino acids.

This clonotype was sampled from a woman aged 25 to 45 who had been exposed to COVID-19. The rearrangement joins TRBV7-9 to TRBJ1-5, with TRBD1 matching 8 bases. The sequencing sample was made of PBMCs or T cells enriched from blood (not recorded which). CDR3 DNA: TGTGCCAGCAGCTTAGACAGGACAGGGAGCGATCAGCCCCAGCATTTT. Amino acids: CASSLDRTGSDQPQHF.